This T cell receptor beta chain was sequenced in a study of blood T cell repertoires in COVID-19. Study at large: Whether acute or convalescent, the COVID-19 samples came from the United States, Italy and Spain. From T cells, B-cell-depleted T cells, or PBMCs came the material, which was cDNA or gDNA.

Trimming shortened V by 0 bases and J by 5 bases, and 11 bases separated the two germline ends. The CDR3 is 14 residues long. Germline CDR1 reads SGHNT; CDR2 reads YYREEE (reference sequence). Assay used: immunoSEQ multiplex PCR; TCRdb lists only in-frame clones, some missing. In the table there are more than 100,000 clones, roughly 84% of which are singletons. The sequence came from a human donor in a cohort sampled during active COVID-19. The rearrangement uses TRBV5-4 and TRBJ1-1; D gene unclear. Sequencing used peripheral blood. The CDR3: CASSLGAGRTEAFF. CDR3 in DNA: TGTGCCAGCAGCTTGGGGGCAGGTCGGACTGAAGCTTTCTTT.